These 23 T cell receptor beta chains share one sample of origin, sequenced in a study of graft-versus-host responses after intestinal transplantation. TCRdb keeps only in-frame clones here, not all; method: immunoSEQ multiplex PCR. The sample includes some 41,000 clones, 89% of them seen just once. The source material was PBMCs, sampled about nine months after transplant. All receptors derive from a human patient who received an intestinal transplant, so some T cells may come from the graft donor.

This chain joins TRBV5-6 and TRBJ2-1, with D uncertain. Germline V lookup: CDR1 SGHDT, CDR2 YYEEEE. The length of the CDR3 is 13 residues. V lost 5 bases and J lost 4, with 10 bases in between. CDR3 amino acids: CASSPLGYNEQFF. CDR3 nucleotide sequence: TGTGCCAGCAGTCCCCTTGGGTACAATGAGCAGTTCTTC.

In the case of this clone: One junction end does not reproduce the germline sequence, and a read error may be involved. The V and J genes are TRBV9 and TRBJ1-2, with D perhaps matching TRBD1 (6 bases). The germline CDR1 and CDR2 sequences are SGDLS and YYNGEE. This CDR3 is 18 amino acids long. The CDR3 loop is CASSVDSEIGGADYSYTF. DNA for the CDR3: TGTGCCAGCAGCGTAGATTCAGAGATCGGGGGGGCGGACTATAGCTACACCTTC.

The chain carries TRBV18 and TRBJ1-5; D may be TRBD1 (5 bases). The germline CDR1 and CDR2 sequences are KGHSH and LQKENI. With 11 bases removed from V and 0 bases from J, the gap between germline ends came to 17 bases. The CDR3 spans 15 residues. This CDR3 reads CASRVWGGSNQPQHF. CDR3 nucleotide sequence: TGTGCCTCCCGCGTTTGGGGGGGTAGCAATCAGCCCCAGCATTTT.

The chain links TRBV9 to TRBJ1-2; perhaps TRBD1 as D (5 bases). Germline V gene data show CDR1 as SGDLS and CDR2 as YYNGEE. Deletions cut 0 bases from V and 1 base from J, with 7 bases between. This CDR3 has 14 residues. The CDR3 coding sequence is TGTGCCAGCAGCGTAGGAAGGGGTAACTATGGCTACACCTTC. Translated: CASSVGRGNYGYTF.

This chain uses TRBV14 with TRBJ2-7; no firm D call. Germline CDR1 and CDR2: SGHDN and FVKESK. V lost 4 bases, J lost 3 bases, and 13 bases lay in between. This CDR3 comprises 14 residues. CDR3 amino acids: CASSPGTFIYEQYF. CDR3 coding DNA: TGTGCCAGCAGCCCCGGTACATTCATCTACGAGCAGTACTTC. Combining the CDR3 with reference TRBV14 and TRBJ2-7 gives the whole variable domain EAGVTQFPSHSVIEKGQTVTLRCDPISGHDNLYWYRRVMGKEIKFLLHFVKESKQDESGMPNNRFLAERTGGTYSTLKVQPAELEDSGVYFCASSPGTFIYEQYFGPGTRLTVT.

J is TRBJ2-2 and V is TRBV19; perhaps D is TRBD1 or TRBD2 (5 bases each). V lost 8 bases, J lost 5 bases, and 15 bases lay in between. The CDR3 is 14 residues long. Per the germline V gene, CDR1 is LNHDA and CDR2 is SQIVND (reference sequence). The CDR3 sequence is CASSWDGQTGELFF. CDR3 coding DNA: TGTGCCAGTTCTTGGGACGGCCAGACCGGGGAGCTGTTTTTT.

As to this clone: The junction departs from the called germline gene at one end, perhaps through a read error. The chain recombines TRBV7-3 with TRBJ1-5; no clear D. The CDR3 covers 13 residues. Germline loops: CDR1 SGHTA, CDR2 FQGTGA. In DNA form, the CDR3 reads TGTGCCAGTAGCTTAGCGTTAAATCAGCCCCAGCATTTT. This translates into CASSLALNQPQHF.

The V and J genes are TRBV14 and TRBJ2-7, with D perhaps TRBD2 (6 bases). Germline CDR1 reads SGHDN; CDR2 reads FVKESK. The CDR3 consists of 16 residues. V gave up 4 bases and J gave up 0 bases, with 16 bases separating them. For the CDR3, the DNA is TGTGCCAGCAGCCGGAGGATGCCGGGACTCTCCTACGAGCAGTACTTC. It translates to CASSRRMPGLSYEQYF.

The CDR3 bases are TGTGCCATCAGTGAGGGACTAGCGGTTGTTGAGCAGTTCTTC. Translated, it gives CAISEGLAVVEQFF. The chain employs TRBV10-3 and TRBJ2-1; 10 nucleotides line up with TRBD2. V dropped 2 bases and J dropped 9; count of bases not matched to a gene: 4. This CDR3 spans 14 amino acids. The germline gives CDR1 ENHRY, CDR2 SYGVKD.

The genes are TRBV6-4 and TRBJ2-7; D gene unclear. The CDR3 is made up of 14 amino acids. CDR1 and CDR2 from the germline V gene are MRHNA and SNTAGT. Trimming cost V 6 bases and J 3 bases, with 15 bases left between them. This CDR3 reads CASSPWTTIYEQYF. DNA of the CDR3: TGTGCCAGCAGCCCGTGGACCACAATCTACGAGCAGTACTTC.

V and J are TRBV5-4 and TRBJ1-1; D is undetermined. Germline lookup yields CDR1 SGHNT and CDR2 YYREEE (reference sequence). V lost 2 bases to trimming and J lost 1 base, with 9 bases between them. This CDR3 has 14 residues. The CDR3 region is CASSLGQENTEAFF. The CDR3 bases are TGTGCCAGCAGCTTAGGTCAGGAGAACACTGAAGCTTTCTTT.

CDR3 in amino acids: CASILPGTGDEKLFF. The CDR3 DNA reads TGTGCCAGCATCCTCCCCGGGACAGGGGATGAAAAACTGTTTTTT. The chain couples TRBV5-8 to TRBJ1-4, with 10 bases that match TRBD1. Trimming removed 6 bases from V and 6 bases from J; junction bases left unmatched: 8. The CDR3 runs to 15 residues. Germline lookup yields CDR1 SGHTS and CDR2 YDEGEE.

The rearrangement links TRBV5-6 to TRBJ1-2, with D perhaps TRBD1 (5 bases). The CDR3 is made up of 13 amino acids. Germline V gives CDR1 SGHDT, CDR2 YYEEEE. With 2 bases removed from V and 3 bases from J, the gap between germline ends came to 8 bases. The CDR3 here is CASSFRDHYGYTF. In nucleotides, the CDR3 is TGTGCCAGCAGCTTCCGGGACCACTATGGCTACACCTTC.

The chain joins TRBV4-1 to TRBJ2-7; D perhaps matches TRBD2 (6 bases). Germline loops: CDR1 MGHRA, CDR2 YSYEKL. V was cut by 8 bases and J by 3 bases, with 20 bases left in between. The CDR3 loop spans 15 amino acids. The DNA of the CDR3 is TGCGCCAGCGGACCCTCAACCGGGGGTAGCTACGAGCAGTACTTC. This translates into CASGPSTGGSYEQYF.

This rearrangement joins TRBV5-3 to TRBJ1-5; D possibly corresponds to TRBD1 (6 bases). TRBV5-3 is treated as an ORF (open reading frame) with a function not yet certain. Trimming left V 4 bases short and J 1 base short, with 24 bases between. This CDR3 spans 19 amino acids. The CDR3, as DNA: TGTGCCAGAAGCCTTGGAGGGGACACCTCTTTGGGGAGCAATCAGCCCCAGCATTTT. Residues: CARSLGGDTSLGSNQPQHF.

The count of this clone is one. The genes are TRBV19 and TRBJ1-6; D not certain. The CDR3 runs 13 residues. Trimming pared 7 bases from V and 0 bases from J, leaving 4 bases between. Germline V gene data show CDR1 as LNHDA and CDR2 as SQIVND (reference sequence). CDR3 region: CASKSSYNSPLHF. Here the CDR3 DNA reads TGTGCCAGTAAGAGCTCCTATAATTCACCCCTCCACTTT.

The V and J genes are TRBV5-1 and TRBJ1-2, with no clear D. Germline V gene data show CDR1 as SGHRS and CDR2 as YFSETQ. The ends were cut back, 4 bases at V and 10 bases at J, with 20 bases in the middle. The CDR3 consists of 14 residues. The CDR3 sequence: CASSLGRDNPPYTF. The CDR3 DNA sequence: TGCGCCAGCAGCCTGGGGAGAGACAACCCTCCCTACACCTTC. Combining the CDR3 with reference TRBV5-1 and TRBJ1-2 gives the whole variable domain KAGVTQTPRYLIKTRGQQVTLSCSPISGHRSVSWYQQTPGQGLQFLFEYFSETQRNKGNFPGRFSGRQFSNSRSEMNVSTLELGDSALYLCASSLGRDNPPYTFGSGTRLTVV.

J is TRBJ1-6 and V is TRBV6-5; D uncertain. The V gene lost 6 bases and the J gene lost 9 bases, with 12 bases spanning the gap. The V gene's germline CDR1 is MNHEY and CDR2 SVGAGI. The CDR3 length is 13 residues. The CDR3 region has the DNA TGTGCCAGCAGCCCAGGAGAATTTTCACCCCTCCACTTT. It yields the protein CASSPGEFSPLHF.

The chain recombines TRBV5-1 with TRBJ2-2, with D perhaps matching TRBD1 (6 bases). This CDR3 has 15 residues. V dropped 1 base and J dropped 6 bases, with 13 bases sitting between them. Germline V gives CDR1 SGHRS, CDR2 YFSETQ. The CDR3 sequence: CASSLTRKGAGELFF. CDR3 bases: TGCGCCAGCAGCTTGACTAGGAAGGGGGCCGGGGAGCTGTTTTTT.

The V call is TRBV5-4, the J call TRBJ1-6; possible D gene TRBD1, 6 bases. With 0 bases removed from V and 10 bases from J, the gap between germline ends came to 17 bases. The germline CDR1 and CDR2 sequences are SGHNT and YYREEE (reference sequence). The CDR3 runs to 16 residues. The CDR3 loop is CASSLERGGLWSPLHF. Here the CDR3 DNA reads TGTGCCAGCAGCTTGGAGCGAGGGGGGCTTTGGTCACCCCTCCACTTT.

V and J are TRBV4-1 and TRBJ2-7; perhaps TRBD1 as D (5 bases). The CDR3 has 13 amino acids. Germline CDR1 reads MGHRA; CDR2 reads YSYEKL. The ends were cut back, 1 base at V and 3 bases at J, with 7 bases in the middle. CDR3 coding DNA: TGCGCCAGCAGCCAAGTAGGGGACTACGAGCAGTACTTC. This translates into CASSQVGDYEQYF.

The gene calls are TRBV29-1 and TRBJ1-2; D call uncertain. The CDR3 is 14 amino acids. V shed 4 bases and J shed 4 bases, with 16 bases lying between them. Germline-derived CDR1 and CDR2 are SQVTM and ANQGSEA. The CDR3 bases are TGCAGCGTTGTGACCGATCAGAAAATCTATGGCTACACCTTC. Protein: CSVVTDQKIYGYTF.

V and J are TRBV11-1 and TRBJ1-4; D might be TRBD1 (5 bases). The germline V gene encodes CDR1 SGHAT and CDR2 FQDESV (reference sequence). CDR3 length: 13 residues. In DNA form, the CDR3 reads TGTGCAAGCGGCGGGGGGGCTAATGAAAAACTGTTTTTT. This gives the protein CASGGGANEKLFF.